The clone carrying this T cell receptor (beta chain) occurred many times. Its antigen is undetermined. The junction had 5 bases not matched to a gene; V was cut back by 10 bases and J by 2 bases. CDR3 size: 12 residues. CDR1 and CDR2 (germline): ENHRY, SYGVKD. The entry originates in a study of T-cell reconstitution after alpha-beta-depleted transplantation in children. Points from the study as a whole: T-cell counts and diversity were attributed mostly to newly produced T cells one year after transplant. Several hundred rapidly expanded clones from non-depleted graft cells reportedly supplied alpha-beta T cells about two months post-transplant.

Library preparation (for TCRbeta) was performed with unique molecular identifiers. TCRdb re-called the PCR reads with MiXCR, one entry per CDR3 protein. The repertoire holds roughly 240,000 distinct CDR3 sequences, with 6.5% to 10% as singletons. The chain uses TRBV10-3 and TRBJ2-7, with 7 nucleotides matching TRBD1. This sequence originates from a male patient between 5 and 17 years old who had a stem cell transplant for acute lymphoblastic leukemia, so the T cells may come from the graft donor. The specimen was PBMCs, mostly from graft donor cells, collected 180 days after TCRalphabeta/CD19-depleted stem cell transplant. This CDR3 is CATTGDTYEQYF. The CDR3 DNA sequence: TGTGCCACAACAGGGGACACCTACGAGCAGTACTTC.